These T cell receptor beta chains were read from a single sample in a study of cytomegalovirus exposure and HLA in healthy donors. Profiled with immunoSEQ multiplex PCR; TCRdb holds only in-frame clones, not every one. The sample yields tens of thousands of clones, roughly 70% seen once. The sequenced material came from PBMCs. These receptor sequences come from a woman aged 40 to 50 in good health and CMV-seropositive. Both conserved end residues are trimmed from each CDR3.

TRBV30	TRBJ1-3	AWSEGTAGNTIY
TRBV6-6	TRBJ1-2	ASSPTDRAGYT
TRBV7-3	TRBJ2-3	ASSPSGGTDTQY
TRBV14	TRBJ2-7	ASSQSGRTGYYEQY
TRBV11-3	TRBJ2-1	ASSNPGGHNEQF
TRBV2	TRBJ2-7	ASSETGGPSEQY
TRBV6-5	TRBJ1-5	ASSSTGTGNQPQH
TRBV6-5	TRBJ1-2	ASTPQGNFYGYT
TRBV4-2	TRBJ2-5	ASSQTSGVYQETQY
TRBV30	TRBJ1-5	AWSVPGNGQPQH
TRBV5-1	TRBJ2-1	ASREGWSSYNEQF
TRBV7-9	TRBJ1-6	AGGQGDSPLH
TRBV15	TRBJ2-1	ATSTRQGEDEQF
TRBV4-2	TRBJ2-6	ASSLWTSGGVSGANVLT
TRBV19	TRBJ2-3	ASKGRLAGYTDTQY
TRBV5-4	TRBJ1-5	ASSLGGTGDSNQPQH
TRBV11-2	TRBJ1-1	ASSLDGVGGLIEAF
TRBV27	TRBJ2-7	ASSFRDRGTYEQY
TRBV19	TRBJ2-7	ASSIDPGRAYEQY
TRBV30	TRBJ1-2	AWTLNYGYT
TRBV5-1	TRBJ2-7	ASSGGDVSSYEQY
TRBV4-1	TRBJ1-2	ASSQDLVRGRYGYT
TRBV6-5	TRBJ2-7	ANPRGLHGYEQY
TRBV4-2	TRBJ2-1	ASSLPGGGRGQF
TRBV9	TRBJ1-1	ASSVAGLPAEAF
TRBV6-6	TRBJ1-5	ASSYVAQAGGQPQH
TRBV5-1	TRBJ2-3	ASSLAGSGAIGDTQY
TRBV6-1	TRBJ2-1	ASRVLSYNEQF
TRBV5-4	TRBJ2-5	ASSVDGREETQY
TRBV7-6	TRBJ1-2	ASSLGGQGNYGYT
TRBV2	TRBJ1-1	ASSFAQGGTEAF
TRBV11-2	TRBJ2-3	ASSPRFRTDTQY
TRBV5-6	TRBJ2-3	ASSPTASSTDTQY
TRBV7-3	TRBJ2-1	ASSLGSNNEQF
TRBV6-6	TRBJ1-1	ASSGGGSTEAF
TRBV4-1	TRBJ2-7	ASSQQGTSGSYEQY
TRBV5-6	TRBJ1-2	ASSFGAAGTIYGYT
TRBV5-6	TRBJ1-1	ASSLRSEAF
TRBV5-1	TRBJ1-2	ASSSLSTGSYGYT
TRBV6-5	TRBJ2-7	ASSRGTILSYEQY
TRBV5-4	TRBJ2-5	ASSPGGTLQEAQY